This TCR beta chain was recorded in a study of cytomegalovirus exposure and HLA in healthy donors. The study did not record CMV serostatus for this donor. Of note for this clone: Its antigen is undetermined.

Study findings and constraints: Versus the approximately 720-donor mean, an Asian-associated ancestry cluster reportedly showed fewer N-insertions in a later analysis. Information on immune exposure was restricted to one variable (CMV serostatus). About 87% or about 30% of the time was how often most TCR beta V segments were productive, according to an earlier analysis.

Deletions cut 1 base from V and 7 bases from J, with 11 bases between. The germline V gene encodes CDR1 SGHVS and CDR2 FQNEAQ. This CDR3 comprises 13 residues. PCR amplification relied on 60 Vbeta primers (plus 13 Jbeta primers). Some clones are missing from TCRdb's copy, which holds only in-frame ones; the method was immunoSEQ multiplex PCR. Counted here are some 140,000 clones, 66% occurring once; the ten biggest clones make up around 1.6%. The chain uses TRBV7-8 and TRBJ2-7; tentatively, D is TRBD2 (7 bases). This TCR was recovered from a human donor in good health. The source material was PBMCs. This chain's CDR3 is CASSLDRGAEQYF. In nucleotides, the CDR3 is TGTGCCAGCAGCTTAGATCGGGGGGCTGAGCAGTACTTC.